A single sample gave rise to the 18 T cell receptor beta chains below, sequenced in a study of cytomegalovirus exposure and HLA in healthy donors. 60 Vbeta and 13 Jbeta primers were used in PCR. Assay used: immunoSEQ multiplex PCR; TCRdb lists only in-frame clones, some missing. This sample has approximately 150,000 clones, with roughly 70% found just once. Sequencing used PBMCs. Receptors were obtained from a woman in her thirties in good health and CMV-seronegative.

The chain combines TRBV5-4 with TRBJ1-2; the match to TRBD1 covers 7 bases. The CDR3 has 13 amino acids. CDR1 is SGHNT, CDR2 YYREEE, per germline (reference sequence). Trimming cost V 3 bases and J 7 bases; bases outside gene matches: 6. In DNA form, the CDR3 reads TGTGCCAGCAGCTATAGGGGGCAGGGTGGCTACACCTTC. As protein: CASSYRGQGGYTF.

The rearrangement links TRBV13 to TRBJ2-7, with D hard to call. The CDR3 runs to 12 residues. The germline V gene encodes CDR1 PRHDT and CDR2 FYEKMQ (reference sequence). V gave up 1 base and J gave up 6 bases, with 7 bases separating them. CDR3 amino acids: CASSLEEAEQYF. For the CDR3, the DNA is TGTGCCAGCAGCTTAGAAGAGGCCGAGCAGTACTTC.

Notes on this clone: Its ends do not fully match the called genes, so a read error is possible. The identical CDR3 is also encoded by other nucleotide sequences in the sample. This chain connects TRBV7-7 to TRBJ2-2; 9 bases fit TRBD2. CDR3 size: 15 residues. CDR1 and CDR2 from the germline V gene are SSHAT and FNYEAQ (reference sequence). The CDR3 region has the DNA TGTGCTAGCAGCCTCAGTAGCGGGAGTACGCGGGAGCTGTTTTTT. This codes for CASSLSSGSTRELFF. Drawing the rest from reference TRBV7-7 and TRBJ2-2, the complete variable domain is GAGVSQSPRYKVTKRGQDVTLRCDPISSHATLYWYQQALGQGPEFLTYFNYEAQPDKSGLPSDRFSAERPEGSISTLTIQRTEQRDSAMYRCASSLSSGSTRELFFGEGSRLTVL.

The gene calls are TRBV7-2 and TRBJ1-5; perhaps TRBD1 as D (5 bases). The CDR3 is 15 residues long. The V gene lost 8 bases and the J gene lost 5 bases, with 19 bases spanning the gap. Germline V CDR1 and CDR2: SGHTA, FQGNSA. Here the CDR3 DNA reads TGTGCCAGCTCCCCTCAGCCCGGGGGTCATCAGCCCCAGCATTTT. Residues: CASSPQPGGHQPQHF.

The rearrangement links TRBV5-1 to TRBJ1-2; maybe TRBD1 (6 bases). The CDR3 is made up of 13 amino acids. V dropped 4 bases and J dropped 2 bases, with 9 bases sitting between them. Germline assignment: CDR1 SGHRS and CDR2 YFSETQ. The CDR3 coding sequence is TGCGCCAGCAGCCCTGGACAGAACTATGGCTACACCTTC. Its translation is CASSPGQNYGYTF. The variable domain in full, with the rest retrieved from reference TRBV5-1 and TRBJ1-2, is KAGVTQTPRYLIKTRGQQVTLSCSPISGHRSVSWYQQTPGQGLQFLFEYFSETQRNKGNFPGRFSGRQFSNSRSEMNVSTLELGDSALYLCASSPGQNYGYTFGSGTRLTVV.

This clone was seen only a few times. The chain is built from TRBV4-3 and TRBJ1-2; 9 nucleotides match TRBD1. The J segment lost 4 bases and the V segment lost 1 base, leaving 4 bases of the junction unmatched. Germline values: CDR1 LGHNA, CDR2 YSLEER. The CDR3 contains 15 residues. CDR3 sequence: CASSQALTGGYGYTF. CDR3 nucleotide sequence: TGCGCCAGCAGCCAAGCCCTGACAGGGGGCTATGGCTACACCTTC.

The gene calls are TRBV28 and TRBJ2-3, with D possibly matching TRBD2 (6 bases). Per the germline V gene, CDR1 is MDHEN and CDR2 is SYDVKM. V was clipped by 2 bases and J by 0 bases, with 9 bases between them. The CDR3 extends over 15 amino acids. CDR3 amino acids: CASSLGAGSTDTQYF. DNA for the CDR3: TGTGCCAGCAGTTTAGGAGCGGGTAGCACAGATACGCAGTATTTT.

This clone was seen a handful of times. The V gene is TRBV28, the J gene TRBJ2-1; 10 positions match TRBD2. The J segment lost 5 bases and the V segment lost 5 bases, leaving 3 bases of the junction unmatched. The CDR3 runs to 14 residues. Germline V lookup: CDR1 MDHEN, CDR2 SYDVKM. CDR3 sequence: CASSPGLAHNEQFF. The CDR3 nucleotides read TGTGCCAGCAGTCCGGGACTAGCGCACAATGAGCAGTTCTTC. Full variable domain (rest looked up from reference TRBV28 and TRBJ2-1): DVKVTQSSRYLVKRTGEKVFLECVQDMDHENMFWYRQDPGLGLRLIYFSYDVKMKEKGDIPEGYSVSREKKERFSLILESASTNQTSMYLCASSPGLAHNEQFFGPGTRLTVL.

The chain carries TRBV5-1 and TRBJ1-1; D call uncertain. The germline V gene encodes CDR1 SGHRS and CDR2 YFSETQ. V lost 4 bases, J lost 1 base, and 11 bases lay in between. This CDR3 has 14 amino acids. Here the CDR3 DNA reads TGCGCCAGCAGCCTACAGAGACCGAACACTGAAGCTTTCTTT. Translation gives CASSLQRPNTEAFF.

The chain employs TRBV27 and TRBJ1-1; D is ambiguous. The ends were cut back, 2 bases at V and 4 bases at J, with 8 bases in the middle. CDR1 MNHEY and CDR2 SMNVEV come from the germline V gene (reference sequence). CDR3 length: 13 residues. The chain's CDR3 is CASSLGQATEAFF. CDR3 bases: TGTGCCAGCAGTTTAGGGCAGGCCACTGAAGCTTTCTTT.

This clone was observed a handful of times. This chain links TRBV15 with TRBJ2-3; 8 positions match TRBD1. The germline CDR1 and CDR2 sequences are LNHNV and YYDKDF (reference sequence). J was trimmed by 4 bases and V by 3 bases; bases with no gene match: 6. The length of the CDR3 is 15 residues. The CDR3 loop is CATSSTGGLSDTQYF. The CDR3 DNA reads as TGTGCCACCAGCAGCACAGGGGGGCTTTCAGATACGCAGTATTTT.

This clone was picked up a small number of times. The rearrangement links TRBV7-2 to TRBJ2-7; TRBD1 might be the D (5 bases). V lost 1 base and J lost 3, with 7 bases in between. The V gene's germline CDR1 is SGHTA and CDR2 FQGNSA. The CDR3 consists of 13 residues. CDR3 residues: CASSLGQNYEQYF. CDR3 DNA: TGTGCCAGCAGCTTAGGACAGAACTACGAGCAGTACTTC. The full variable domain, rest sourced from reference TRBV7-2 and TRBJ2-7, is GAGVSQSPSNKVTEKGKDVELRCDPISGHTALYWYRQSLGQGLEFLIYFQGNSAPDKSGLPSDRFSAERTGGSVSTLTIQRTQQEDSAVYLCASSLGQNYEQYFGPGTRLTVT.

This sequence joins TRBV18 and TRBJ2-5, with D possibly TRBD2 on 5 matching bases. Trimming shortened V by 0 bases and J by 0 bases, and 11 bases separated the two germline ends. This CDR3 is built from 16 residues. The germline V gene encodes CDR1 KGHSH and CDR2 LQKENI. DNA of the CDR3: TGTGCCAGCTCACCACCACGGGGTTGGGACCAAGAGACCCAGTACTTC. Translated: CASSPPRGWDQETQYF.

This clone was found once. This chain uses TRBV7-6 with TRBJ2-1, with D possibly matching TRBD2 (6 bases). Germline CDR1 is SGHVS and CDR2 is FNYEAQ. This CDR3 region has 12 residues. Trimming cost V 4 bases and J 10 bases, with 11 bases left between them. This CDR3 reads CASSYGLPEQFF. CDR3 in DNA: TGTGCCAGCAGCTATGGACTACCCGAGCAGTTCTTC.

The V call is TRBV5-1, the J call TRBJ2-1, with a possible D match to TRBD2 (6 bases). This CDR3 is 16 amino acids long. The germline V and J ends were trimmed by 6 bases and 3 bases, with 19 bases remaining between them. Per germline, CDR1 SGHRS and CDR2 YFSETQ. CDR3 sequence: CASKERALLGYNEQFF. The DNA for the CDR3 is TGCGCCAGCAAGGAGCGGGCCCTTTTAGGCTACAATGAGCAGTTCTTC.

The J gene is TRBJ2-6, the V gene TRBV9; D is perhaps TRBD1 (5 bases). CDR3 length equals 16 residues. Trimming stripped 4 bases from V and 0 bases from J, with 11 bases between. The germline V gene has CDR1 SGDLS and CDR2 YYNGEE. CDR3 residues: CASSLRTYSGANVLTF. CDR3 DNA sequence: TGTGCCAGCAGCCTTCGGACATACTCTGGGGCCAACGTCCTGACTTTC.

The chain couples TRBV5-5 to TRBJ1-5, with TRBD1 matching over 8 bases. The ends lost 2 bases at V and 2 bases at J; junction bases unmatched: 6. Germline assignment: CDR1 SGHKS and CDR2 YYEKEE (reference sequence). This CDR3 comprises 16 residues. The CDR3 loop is CASSLNPGQGNQPQHF. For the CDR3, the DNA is TGTGCCAGCAGCTTAAACCCGGGACAGGGCAATCAGCCCCAGCATTTT.

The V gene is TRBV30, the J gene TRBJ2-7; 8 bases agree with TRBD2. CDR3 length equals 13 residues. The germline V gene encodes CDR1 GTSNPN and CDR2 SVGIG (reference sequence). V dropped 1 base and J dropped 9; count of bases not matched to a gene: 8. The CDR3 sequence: CAWSEERESAQYF. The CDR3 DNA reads TGTGCCTGGAGTGAGGAGCGGGAGTCAGCGCAGTACTTC.